Detailed here is one T cell receptor (beta chain). Its cognate antigen has yet to be identified. The record has no base qualities; no much larger clone is one base away. This specimen's time point label, interpreted: blood 4 weeks post-SBRT, at nephrectomy. The treatment or condition label, as the study defines it: 15 Gy SBRT to primary tumor, nephrectomy 4 weeks later. The samples were obtained from a clinical trial, where primary renal cell carcinomas were treated with 15 Gy stereotactic body radiation therapy and then removed by nephrectomy 4 weeks afterward. To track tumor-enriched clonotypes, serial peripheral blood was sampled from radiation-treated patients at baseline and at 2 weeks and 4 weeks after SBRT. Every patient had renal cell carcinoma of clear cell pathology. The QIAamp DNA Blood Mini Kit (Qiagen) was used to prepare genomic DNA for TCR sequencing. Samples were included in the analyses only if all quality control checks were passed.

The data belong to a study of radiation and T cells in renal cell carcinoma (dated by TCRdb to the early 2020s). Looking at the study overall: TCR beta sequencing covered some 55 samples in total, comprising some 26 tumors and roughly 27 peripheral blood samples. A total of over 4 million unique CDR3 nucleotide sequences, encoding fewer than 3,000,000 unique CDR3 amino acid sequences, were found across all 55 or so samples. The last blood draw happened 4 weeks after radiation, timed to coincide with nephrectomy. Study-wide conclusions, independent of this receptor: Top tumor clonotypes rose in blood from baseline to 2 weeks post-radiation, then contracted by 4 weeks, suggesting transient expansion of tumor-resident clones. Dynamics of the blood repertoire were not tracked past 4 weeks after treatment. Because no pretreatment tumor biopsies were available, whether clonotypes were present in the tumor at baseline could not be determined. Effects of radiation dose or scheduling on the TCR repertoire could not be addressed with the single-armed trial design.

TCR beta libraries were generated from genomic DNA with the immunoSEQ kit, following the manufacturer's recommendations. For library preparation, a first multiplex PCR was performed with proprietary primers, followed by a second PCR in which unique barcodes were added, and bead cleanups were performed after each round. A positive control reaction and a negative control reaction, both provided in the kit, were run with every batch of samples. The final libraries were assessed on an Agilent 4200 TapeStation D1000 ScreenTape, pooled by volume, and quantified by qPCR. Sequencing was performed on an Illumina NextSeq500 using a MidOutput 150-cycle cartridge, with 156 Read1 cycles, 15 Index1 cycles, and the kit custom primers. The pooled library was loaded at around 1.1 pM with about 20% PhiX control spiked in. For the original study's pipeline: The vendor-processed data were analyzed in R, and a clonotype was defined as all T cells that share the same CDR3 nucleotide sequence. In the clone abundance analyses, frequencies in each sample were normalized to that sample's 10,000 most abundant clones. Public T cell clones, averaging fewer than five per sample, were removed before analysis. Tumor-enriched clonotypes and baseline blood-enriched clonotypes were defined as those with an abundance difference of at least 32-fold between compartments. A beta-binomial differential abundance model was used to identify clonotypes that were expanded or contracted between blood time points. Similarity between tumor and blood repertoires was quantified using the Baroni-Urbani and Buser coefficient, and groups were compared with two-tailed Wilcoxon tests in R. TCRdb took this table from immuneACCESS and kept in-frame rearrangements with V and J called. Such tables lack part of the clones; where checked against another copy, unresolved V genes explain under half of the gap, and the rest is unexplained. D and trimming were read from the DNA, whereas the V and J calls and clone size are those reported in that table. A total of 120,000 to 150,000 clones appear in this sample, about 86% of them only once. Of the sample, less than 20% is held by the ten largest clones.

V and J lose 3 bases and 1 base, and a span of 9 bases separates them. Per the germline V gene (reference sequence), LNHDA is the CDR1 and SQIVND is the CDR2. The CDR3 numbers 14 residues from cysteine through phenylalanine. This entry keeps only the CDR3 DNA: 42 bases, framed from base 1. Recombination joined TRBV19 with TRBJ1-1; confidence is insufficient to name the D gene. The material sequenced was blood, taken from a patient whose treatment included radiotherapy and nephrectomy. This receptor was identified in a woman between 45 and 65 years old with renal cell carcinoma. The CDR3 protein: CASSIRRTNTEAFF. The DNA reads as follows: TGTGCCAGTAGTATTCGGCGGACGAACACTGAAGCTTTCTTT.